The rows below give T cell receptor beta chains drawn from one sample of a study of sequential checkpoint blockade in melanoma. This table comes from immunoSEQ multiplex PCR, and its TCRdb copy is limited to in-frame clones, with some not included. The table shows around 35,000 clones, with 30% to 35% occurring only once. Sequencing was performed on tumor tissue (inferred from file names), taken from a patient given nivolumab and ipilimumab in sequence. These receptors all stem from a human donor with melanoma. Both conserved end residues are part of each CDR3. The order of the fields is D gene, V gene, clone size, J gene, CDR3 DNA, CDR3 protein. D genes are given only for firm matches. Clone size is stated in some rows and not others, as once, few, many or a class when expanded.

D: NA
V: TRBV7-2
size: few
J: TRBJ2-5
DNA: TGTGCCAGCAGCTTCGGGTTCCAAGAGACCCAGTACTTC
CDR3: CASSFGFQETQYF

D: NA
V: TRBV6-8
size: NA
J: TRBJ2-7
DNA: TGTGCCAGCAGGCGAGGGAGCTACGAGCAGTACTTC
CDR3: CASRRGSYEQYF

D: NA
V: TRBV5-1
size: NA
J: TRBJ2-3
DNA: TGCGCCAGCTCATATGACGGGCGGGCAAGCACAGATACGCAGTATTTT
CDR3: CASSYDGRASTDTQYF

D: NA
V: TRBV28
size: few
J: TRBJ2-7
DNA: TGTGCCAGCAGTCTAATACGGGGGCCCGGGGGTGAGCAGTACTTC
CDR3: CASSLIRGPGGEQYF

D: NA
V: TRBV23-1
size: few
J: TRBJ1-1
DNA: TGCGCCAGCAGCTCCTCCCCGTACACTGAAGCTTTCTTT
CDR3: CASSSSPYTEAFF

D: TRBD1
V: TRBV9
size: NA
J: TRBJ2-7
DNA: TGTGCCAGCAGTCCTGACAGGGCCTACGAGCAGTACTTC
CDR3: CASSPDRAYEQYF

D: NA
V: TRBV28
size: NA
J: TRBJ2-2
DNA: TGTGCCAGTACTCTAGAGACCTCCTTCACGAACACCGGGGAGCTGTTTTTT
CDR3: CASTLETSFTNTGELFF

D: NA
V: TRBV19
size: NA
J: TRBJ1-1
DNA: TGTGCCAGTAGTATACCGGGTCGTATCACTGAAGCTTTCTTT
CDR3: CASSIPGRITEAFF

D: NA
V: TRBV18
size: few
J: TRBJ1-1
DNA: TGTGCCAGCTCACCAGACTACACTGAAGCTTTCTTT
CDR3: CASSPDYTEAFF

D: TRBD1
V: TRBV19
size: NA
J: TRBJ1-5
DNA: TGTGCCAGTACACCCGGGACAGTAGTCAATCAGCCCCAGCATTTT
CDR3: CASTPGTVVNQPQHF

D: NA
V: TRBV5-1
size: NA
J: TRBJ1-5
DNA: TGCGCCAGCAGCGAGGGAGGGAATTATCAGCCCCAGCATTTT
CDR3: CASSEGGNYQPQHF

D: NA
V: TRBV10-3
size: NA
J: TRBJ1-5
DNA: TGTGCCATCAGTGGCGGGTTCAATCAGCCCCAGCATTTT
CDR3: CAISGGFNQPQHF

D: TRBD1
V: TRBV9
size: few
J: TRBJ1-2
DNA: TGTGCCAGCAGTATTGACAGGGGGGGCTATGGCTACACCTTC
CDR3: CASSIDRGGYGYTF

D: NA
V: TRBV28
size: NA
J: TRBJ1-1
DNA: TGTGCCAGCAACCACCTTGACAAACCCACTGAAGCTTTCTTT
CDR3: CASNHLDKPTEAFF

D: NA
V: TRBV4-1
size: few
J: TRBJ1-2
DNA: TGCGCCAGCAGCCAAGATCCGTGGGTGGGAGGGGATTGGTCTAACTATGGCTACACCTTC
CDR3: CASSQDPWVGGDWSNYGYTF

D: TRBD1
V: TRBV28
size: NA
J: TRBJ1-5
DNA: TGTGCCAGCAACGCCCCTTGGACAGGGGGTAATCAGCCCCAGCATTTT
CDR3: CASNAPWTGGNQPQHF

D: NA
V: TRBV19
size: NA
J: TRBJ2-6
DNA: TGTGCCAGTAGTCTGGGAGCCGGGGCCAACGTCCTGACTTTC
CDR3: CASSLGAGANVLTF

D: TRBD1
V: TRBV11-3
size: many
J: TRBJ1-1
DNA: TGTGCCAGCAGCAAAACGGGGACAGCCAACACTGAAGCTTTCTTT
CDR3: CASSKTGTANTEAFF

D: TRBD2
V: TRBV7-1
size: NA
J: TRBJ2-3
DNA: TGTGCCAGCAGCCCCACCCTAGCGGGAGACAGAGATACGCAGTATTTT
CDR3: CASSPTLAGDRDTQYF

D: NA
V: TRBV7-5
size: NA
J: TRBJ2-7
DNA: TGTGCCAGCAGCTGGGGGGGGACAGTCTACGAGCAGTACTTC
CDR3: CASSWGGTVYEQYF

D: NA
V: TRBV19
size: NA
J: TRBJ1-1
DNA: TGTGCCAGTAGTGCCTACAGGGTTCCTGAAGCTTTCTTT
CDR3: CASSAYRVPEAFF

D: NA
V: TRBV6-8
size: NA
J: TRBJ1-1
DNA: TGTGCCAGCAGTACGGTTGGCACTGAAGCTTTCTTT
CDR3: CASSTVGTEAFF

D: TRBD2
V: TRBV11-3
size: few
J: TRBJ2-7
DNA: TGTGCCAGCAGCTTAGAGGGACTAGCGGCCTCCTACGAGCAGTACTTC
CDR3: CASSLEGLAASYEQYF

D: NA
V: TRBV8-2
size: NA
J: TRBJ2-7
DNA: TGTGCCAGCATGCGCGCCGACTCCTACGAGCAGTACTTC
CDR3: CASMRADSYEQYF

D: NA
V: TRBV29-1
size: NA
J: TRBJ2-1
DNA: TGCAGCGTTGACAAGCAGGGTGCCTACAATGAGCAGTTCTTC
CDR3: CSVDKQGAYNEQFF

D: NA
V: TRBV19
size: few
J: TRBJ2-1
DNA: TGTGCCAGTAGTGATCAGGGATATGAGCAGTTCTTC
CDR3: CASSDQGYEQFF

D: NA
V: TRBV19
size: NA
J: TRBJ1-2
DNA: TGTGCCAGTAGTGGGGCGGGGACACCCAACTATGGCTACACCTTC
CDR3: CASSGAGTPNYGYTF

D: NA
V: TRBV28
size: few
J: TRBJ1-3
DNA: TGTGCCAGCAGTTTACCCTACTTGGACGACTCTGGAAACACCATATATTTT
CDR3: CASSLPYLDDSGNTIYF

D: TRBD1
V: TRBV19
size: NA
J: TRBJ1-5
DNA: TGTGCCAGTAGTCGACAGGGCGGTCAGCCCCAGCATTTT
CDR3: CASSRQGGQPQHF

D: TRBD2
V: TRBV12-5
size: NA
J: TRBJ2-3
DNA: TGTGCTAGTGGTTTGGTAATCCTAGCGGCACCAACAGATACGCAGTATTTT
CDR3: CASGLVILAAPTDTQYF

D: TRBD1
V: TRBV11-3
size: NA
J: TRBJ2-7
DNA: TGTGCCAGCAGCAAGGGACAGGGGACCTACGAGCAGTACTTC
CDR3: CASSKGQGTYEQYF

D: NA
V: TRBV30
size: once
J: TRBJ1-1
DNA: TGTGCCTGGAGTGGGCGGAGGGCAGACACTGAAGCTTTCTTT
CDR3: CAWSGRRADTEAFF

D: NA
V: TRBV9
size: few
J: TRBJ1-1
DNA: TGTGCCAGCAGCGTAGGGATGGGAACTGAAGCTTTCTTT
CDR3: CASSVGMGTEAFF

D: TRBD2
V: TRBV6-8
size: few
J: TRBJ2-2
DNA: TGTGCCAGCAGTTACATGGGACTAGCGGGGCTCTACACCGGGGAGCTGTTTTTT
CDR3: CASSYMGLAGLYTGELFF

D: NA
V: TRBV5-1
size: NA
J: TRBJ2-5
DNA: TGCGCCAGCAGCTTTGACACAACCCCCGGGGAGACCCAGTACTTC
CDR3: CASSFDTTPGETQYF

D: NA
V: TRBV9
size: few
J: TRBJ2-7
DNA: TGTGCCAGCAGCGGGACCCTTGGCTACGAGCAGTACTTC
CDR3: CASSGTLGYEQYF

D: NA
V: TRBV11-3
size: many
J: TRBJ2-7
DNA: TGTGCCAGCAGCCCGGCTAGCGTATCCTACGAGCAGTACTTC
CDR3: CASSPASVSYEQYF

D: NA
V: TRBV29-1
size: NA
J: TRBJ2-3
DNA: TGCAGCGTTCTGAGGGAGTTCACAGATACGCAGTATTTT
CDR3: CSVLREFTDTQYF

D: NA
V: TRBV11-3
size: many
J: TRBJ2-6
DNA: TGTGCCAGCAGTTTATCGGGGGCCTCTGGGGCCAACGTCCTGACTTTC
CDR3: CASSLSGASGANVLTF

D: TRBD1
V: TRBV29-1
size: NA
J: TRBJ1-1
DNA: TGCAGCGTGACAGGGTCTGGAGGGACTGAAGCTTTCTTT
CDR3: CSVTGSGGTEAFF

D: TRBD1
V: TRBV11-3
size: few
J: TRBJ1-1
DNA: TGTGCCAGCAGCTTTTCCTGGGACAGTATGGACACTGAAGCTTTCTTT
CDR3: CASSFSWDSMDTEAFF

D: NA
V: TRBV18
size: NA
J: TRBJ1-2
DNA: TGTGCCAGCTCTCCAGGCTCGAGGGGAGGCTACACCTTC
CDR3: CASSPGSRGGYTF

D: TRBD2
V: TRBV6-8
size: NA
J: TRBJ2-4
DNA: TGTGCCAGCAGGGGCGGGAGGGCCTCGGGAAACATTCAGTACTTC
CDR3: CASRGGRASGNIQYF

D: NA
V: TRBV5-1
size: NA
J: TRBJ2-7
DNA: TGCGCCAGCAGCTCGAACACCGGGACGAGTTCCTACGAGCAGTACTTC
CDR3: CASSSNTGTSSYEQYF

D: NA
V: TRBV6-8
size: NA
J: TRBJ1-2
DNA: TGTGCCAGCAACCAACCGGGGGGCAACTATGGCTACACCTTC
CDR3: CASNQPGGNYGYTF

D: TRBD1
V: TRBV18
size: NA
J: TRBJ2-6
DNA: TGTGCCAGCTCACCGTTGGGACAGGGTTGGTTTAGGGCCAACGTCCTGACTTTC
CDR3: CASSPLGQGWFRANVLTF

D: NA
V: TRBV29-1
size: few
J: TRBJ1-3
DNA: TGCAGCGTTTCCAGCTCTGGAAACACCATATATTTT
CDR3: CSVSSSGNTIYF